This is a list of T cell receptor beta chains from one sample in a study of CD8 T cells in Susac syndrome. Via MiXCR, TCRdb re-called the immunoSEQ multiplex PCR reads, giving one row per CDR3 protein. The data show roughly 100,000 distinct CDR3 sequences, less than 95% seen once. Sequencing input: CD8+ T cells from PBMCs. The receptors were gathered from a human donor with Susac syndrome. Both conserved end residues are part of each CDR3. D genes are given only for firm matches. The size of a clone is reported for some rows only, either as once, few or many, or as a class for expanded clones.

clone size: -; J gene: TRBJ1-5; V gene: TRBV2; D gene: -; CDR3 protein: CASRQGSQPQHF; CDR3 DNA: TGTGCCAGCAGACAGGGAAGCCAGCCCCAGCATTTT
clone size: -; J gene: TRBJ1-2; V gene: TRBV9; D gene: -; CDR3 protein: CASSDGRTGNYGYTF; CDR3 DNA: TGTGCCAGCAGCGACGGCCGGACGGGTAACTATGGCTACACCTTC
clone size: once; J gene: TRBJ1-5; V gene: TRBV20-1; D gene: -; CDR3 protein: CSARDRSQPQHF; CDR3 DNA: TGCAGTGCTAGGGACAGATCTCAGCCCCAGCATTTT
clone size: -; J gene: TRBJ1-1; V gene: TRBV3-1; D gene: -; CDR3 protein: CASSQVGGENTEAFF; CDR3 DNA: TGTGCCAGCAGCCAAGTCGGAGGGGAGAACACTGAAGCTTTCTTT
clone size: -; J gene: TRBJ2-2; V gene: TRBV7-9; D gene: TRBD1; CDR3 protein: CASSIRPGTGGRSGELFF; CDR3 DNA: TGTGCCAGCAGCATCCGACCCGGGACAGGGGGACGATCCGGGGAGCTGTTTTTT
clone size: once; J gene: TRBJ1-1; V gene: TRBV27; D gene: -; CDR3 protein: CASSLAGGLNTEAFF; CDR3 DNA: TGTGCCAGCAGTTTAGCAGGCGGACTGAACACTGAAGCTTTCTTT
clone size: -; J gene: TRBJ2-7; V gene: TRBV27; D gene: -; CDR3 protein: CASSSTETYEQYF; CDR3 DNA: TGTGCCAGCAGTTCGACGGAAACCTACGAGCAGTACTTC
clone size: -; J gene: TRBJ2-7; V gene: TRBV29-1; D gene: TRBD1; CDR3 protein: CSVAALGTGSSEQYF; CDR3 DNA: TGCAGCGTTGCAGCCCTCGGGACAGGGTCTTCCGAGCAGTACTTC
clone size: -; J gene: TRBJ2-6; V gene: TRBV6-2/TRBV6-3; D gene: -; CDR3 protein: CASSYASSGANVLTF; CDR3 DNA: TGTGCCAGCAGTTATGCATCGTCTGGGGCCAACGTCCTGACTTTC
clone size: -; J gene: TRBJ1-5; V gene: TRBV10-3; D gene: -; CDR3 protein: CAISGAGLGKGNQPQHF; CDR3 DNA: TGTGCCATCAGTGGAGCAGGGTTGGGCAAGGGCAATCAGCCCCAGCATTTT
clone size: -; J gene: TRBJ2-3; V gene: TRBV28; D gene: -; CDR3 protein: CASSLQDTQYF; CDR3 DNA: TGTGCCAGCAGTTTACAAGATACGCAGTATTTT
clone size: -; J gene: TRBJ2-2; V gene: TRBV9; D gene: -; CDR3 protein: CASSATGGSGELFF; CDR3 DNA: TGTGCCAGCAGCGCCACCGGGGGTTCCGGGGAGCTGTTTTTT
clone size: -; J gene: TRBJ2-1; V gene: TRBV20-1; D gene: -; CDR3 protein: CSARVGFQSTTSYNEQFF; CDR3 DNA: TGCAGTGCTAGAGTGGGATTTCAGTCCACCACTTCCTACAATGAGCAGTTCTTC
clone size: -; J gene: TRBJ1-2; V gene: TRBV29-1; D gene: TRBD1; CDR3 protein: CSVRGQDGGYTF; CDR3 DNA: TGCAGCGTCAGGGGACAGGACGGAGGCTACACCTTC
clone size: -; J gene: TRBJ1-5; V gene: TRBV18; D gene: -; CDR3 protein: CASSPRGDSNQPQHF; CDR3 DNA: TGTGCCAGCTCACCACGGGGAGACAGCAATCAGCCCCAGCATTTT
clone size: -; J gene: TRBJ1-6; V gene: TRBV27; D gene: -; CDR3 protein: CASSLQAGSPLHF; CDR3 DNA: TGTGCCAGCAGTTTACAGGCGGGTTCACCCCTCCACTTT
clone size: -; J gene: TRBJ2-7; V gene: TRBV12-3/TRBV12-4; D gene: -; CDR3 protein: CASSSGAPRHF; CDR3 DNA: TGTGCCAGCAGTTCCGGGGCCCCGCGGCACTTC
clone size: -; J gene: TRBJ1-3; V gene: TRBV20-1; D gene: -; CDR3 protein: CSAPDSFDSGNTIYF; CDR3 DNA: TGCAGTGCTCCGGACAGTTTCGACTCTGGAAACACCATATATTTT
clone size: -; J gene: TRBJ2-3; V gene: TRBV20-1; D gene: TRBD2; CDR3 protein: CSAAVRGEGDTQYF; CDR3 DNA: TGCAGTGCCGCGGTTCGGGGGGAGGGAGATACGCAGTATTTT
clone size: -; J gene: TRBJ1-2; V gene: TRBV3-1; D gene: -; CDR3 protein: CASSQRVNYGYTF; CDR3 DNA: TGTGCCAGCAGCCAAAGAGTCAACTATGGCTACACCTTC
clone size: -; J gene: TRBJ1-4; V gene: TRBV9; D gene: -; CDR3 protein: CASSVEGLDEKLFF; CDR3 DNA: TGTGCCAGCAGCGTAGAGGGGCTGGATGAAAAACTGTTTTTT
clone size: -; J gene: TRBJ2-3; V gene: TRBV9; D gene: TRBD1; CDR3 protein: CASSPYNGQASTDTQYF; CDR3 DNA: TGTGCCAGCAGCCCATACAACGGACAGGCGAGCACAGATACGCAGTATTTT
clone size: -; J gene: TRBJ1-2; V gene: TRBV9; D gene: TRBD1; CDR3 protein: CASSVGTGRDYGYTF; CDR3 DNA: TGTGCCAGCAGCGTAGGGACAGGGAGGGACTATGGCTACACCTTC
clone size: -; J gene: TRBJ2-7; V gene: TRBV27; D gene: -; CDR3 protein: CASSLSPGSYEQYF; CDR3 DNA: TGTGCCAGCAGTTTATCCCCCGGTTCCTACGAGCAGTACTTC
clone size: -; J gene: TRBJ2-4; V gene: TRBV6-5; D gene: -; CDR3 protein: CASSYSGDQYF; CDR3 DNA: TGTGCCAGCAGTTACTCGGGGGATCAGTACTTC
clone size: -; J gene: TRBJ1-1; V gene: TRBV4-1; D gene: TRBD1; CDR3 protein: CASSPPGQGEDTEAFF; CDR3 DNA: TGCGCCAGCAGCCCCCCAGGCCAGGGGGAGGACACTGAAGCTTTCTTT
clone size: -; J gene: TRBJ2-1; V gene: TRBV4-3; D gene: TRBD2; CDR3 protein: CASSQDGLAGSRGEQFF; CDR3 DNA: TGCGCCAGCAGCCAAGACGGGCTAGCGGGGTCGAGGGGTGAGCAGTTCTTC
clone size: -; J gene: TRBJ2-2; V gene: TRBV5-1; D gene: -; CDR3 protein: CASSLSAWNTGELFF; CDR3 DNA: TGCGCCAGCAGCTTGTCGGCTTGGAACACCGGGGAGCTGTTTTTT
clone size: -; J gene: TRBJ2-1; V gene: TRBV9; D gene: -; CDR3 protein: CASSSMVYNEQFF; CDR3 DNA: TGTGCCAGCAGCTCGATGGTCTACAATGAGCAGTTCTTC
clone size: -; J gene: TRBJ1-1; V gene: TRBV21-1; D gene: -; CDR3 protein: CASSRGRKLRNTEAFF; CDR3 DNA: TGTGCCAGCAGCAGGGGACGTAAATTGCGGAACACTGAAGCTTTCTTT
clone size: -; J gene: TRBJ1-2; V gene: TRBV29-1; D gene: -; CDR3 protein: CSVSGDRGYTF; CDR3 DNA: TGCAGCGTTTCGGGTGATAGGGGCTACACCTTC
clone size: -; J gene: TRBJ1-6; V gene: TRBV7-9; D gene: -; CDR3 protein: CASSSGTTRNSPLHF; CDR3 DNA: TGTGCCAGCAGCTCTGGTACAACGAGGAATTCACCCCTCCACTTT
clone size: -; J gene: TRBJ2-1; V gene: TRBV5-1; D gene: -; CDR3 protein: CASSLGSPDEQFF; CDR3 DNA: TGCGCCAGCAGCTTGGGTTCCCCGGATGAGCAGTTCTTC
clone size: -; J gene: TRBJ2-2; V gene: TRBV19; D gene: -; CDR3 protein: CASSIGGAGELFF; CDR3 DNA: TGTGCCAGTAGTATAGGAGGGGCCGGGGAGCTGTTTTTT
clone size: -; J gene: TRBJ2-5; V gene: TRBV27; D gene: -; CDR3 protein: CASSPGGETQYF; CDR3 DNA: TGTGCCAGCAGTCCGGGGGGCGAGACCCAGTACTTC
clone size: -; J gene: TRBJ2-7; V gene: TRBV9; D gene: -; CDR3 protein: CASSVAWDPYEQYF; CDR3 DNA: TGTGCCAGCAGCGTAGCTTGGGACCCCTACGAGCAGTACTTC
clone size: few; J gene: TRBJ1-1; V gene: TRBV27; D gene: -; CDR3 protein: CASSLSGVTEAFF; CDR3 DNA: TGTGCCAGCAGTTTATCGGGAGTCACTGAAGCTTTCTTT
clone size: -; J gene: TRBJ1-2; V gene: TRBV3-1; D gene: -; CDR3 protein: CASSLTGQIYGYTF; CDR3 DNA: TGTGCCAGCAGCCTAACGGGGCAAATCTATGGCTACACCTTC
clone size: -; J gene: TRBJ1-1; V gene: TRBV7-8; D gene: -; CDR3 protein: CASSLEPYTEAFF; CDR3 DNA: TGTGCCAGCAGCTTAGAGCCCTACACTGAAGCTTTCTTT
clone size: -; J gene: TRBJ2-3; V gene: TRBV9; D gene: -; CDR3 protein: CASSEQGGASTDTQYF; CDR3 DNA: TGTGCCAGCAGCGAACAGGGAGGCGCTAGCACAGATACGCAGTATTTT
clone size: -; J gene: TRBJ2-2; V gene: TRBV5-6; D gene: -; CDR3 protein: CASSLEGKNTGELFF; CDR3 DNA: TGTGCCAGCAGCTTGGAGGGTAAAAACACCGGGGAGCTGTTTTTT
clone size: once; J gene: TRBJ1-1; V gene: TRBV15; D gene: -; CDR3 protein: CATTEDGGNTEAFF; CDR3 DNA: TGTGCCACCACCGAGGACGGAGGGAACACTGAAGCTTTCTTT
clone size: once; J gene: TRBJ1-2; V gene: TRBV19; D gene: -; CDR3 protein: CASLGVGYTF; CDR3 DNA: TGTGCCTCATTGGGGGTCGGCTACACCTTC
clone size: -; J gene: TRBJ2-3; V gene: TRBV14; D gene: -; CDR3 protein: CATSKSDSYTDTQYF; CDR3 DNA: TGTGCCACCTCAAAGAGCGACAGCTACACAGATACGCAGTATTTT
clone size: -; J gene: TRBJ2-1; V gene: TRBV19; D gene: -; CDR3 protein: CASRVAGAHSYNEQFF; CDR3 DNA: TGTGCCAGTAGGGTTGCGGGGGCCCACTCCTACAATGAGCAGTTCTTC
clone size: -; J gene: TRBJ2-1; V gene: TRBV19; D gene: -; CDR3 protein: CASSLKGSYNEQFF; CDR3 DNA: TGTGCCAGTAGCTTAAAAGGGTCCTACAATGAGCAGTTCTTC
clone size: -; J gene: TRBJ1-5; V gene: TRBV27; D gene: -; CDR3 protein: CASTPIGGNQPQHF; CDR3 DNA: TGTGCCAGCACCCCGATTGGAGGAAATCAGCCCCAGCATTTT
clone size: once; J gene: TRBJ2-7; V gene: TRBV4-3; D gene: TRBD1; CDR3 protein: CASSLDRGWSYEQYF; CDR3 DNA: TGCGCCAGCAGCCTTGACAGGGGCTGGTCCTACGAGCAGTACTTC
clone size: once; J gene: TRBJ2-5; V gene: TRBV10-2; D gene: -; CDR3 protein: CASSDDRQETQYF; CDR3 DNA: TGCGCCAGCAGTGACGACAGGCAAGAGACCCAGTACTTC
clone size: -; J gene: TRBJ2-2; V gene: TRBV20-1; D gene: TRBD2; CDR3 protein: CSADPGLAGAGTGELFF; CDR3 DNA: TGCAGTGCCGATCCCGGACTAGCGGGGGCCGGCACCGGGGAGCTGTTTTTT
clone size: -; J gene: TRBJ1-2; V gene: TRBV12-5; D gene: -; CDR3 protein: CASGWTGPPSGYTF; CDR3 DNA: TGTGCTAGTGGTTGGACCGGGCCCCCTTCCGGCTACACCTTC